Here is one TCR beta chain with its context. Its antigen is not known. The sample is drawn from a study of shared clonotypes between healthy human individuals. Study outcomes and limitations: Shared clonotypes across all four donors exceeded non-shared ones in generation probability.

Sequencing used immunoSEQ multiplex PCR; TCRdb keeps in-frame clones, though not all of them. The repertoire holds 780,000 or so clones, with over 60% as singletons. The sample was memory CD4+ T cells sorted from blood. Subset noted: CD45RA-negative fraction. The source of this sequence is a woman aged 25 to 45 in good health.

The CDR3 region is CASSGQLPNYGYTF. CDR3 sequence (DNA): TGTGCCAGCAGCGGACAGTTACCTAACTATGGCTACACCTTC. The V and J genes are TRBV28 and TRBJ1-2; the D gene is possibly TRBD1 (6 bases). The CDR3 extends over 14 amino acids. Deletions cut 6 bases from V and 0 bases from J, with 11 bases between. Germline CDR1 and CDR2: MDHEN and SYDVKM.